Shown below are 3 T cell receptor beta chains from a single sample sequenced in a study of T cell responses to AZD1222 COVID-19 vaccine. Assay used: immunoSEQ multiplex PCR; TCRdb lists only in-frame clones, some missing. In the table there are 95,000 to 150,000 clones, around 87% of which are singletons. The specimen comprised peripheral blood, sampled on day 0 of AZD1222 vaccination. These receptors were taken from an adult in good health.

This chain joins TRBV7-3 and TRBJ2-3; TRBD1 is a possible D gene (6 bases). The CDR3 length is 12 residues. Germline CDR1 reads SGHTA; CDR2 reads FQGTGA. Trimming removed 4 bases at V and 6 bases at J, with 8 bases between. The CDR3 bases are TGTGCCAGCAGCTACCAGGGGGATACGCAGTATTTT. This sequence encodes CASSYQGDTQYF.

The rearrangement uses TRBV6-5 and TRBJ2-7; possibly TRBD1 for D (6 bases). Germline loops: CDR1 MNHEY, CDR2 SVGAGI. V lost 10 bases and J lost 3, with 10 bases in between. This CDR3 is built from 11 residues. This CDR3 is CAIEQGYEQYF. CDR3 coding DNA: TGTGCCATCGAACAGGGCTACGAGCAGTACTTC.

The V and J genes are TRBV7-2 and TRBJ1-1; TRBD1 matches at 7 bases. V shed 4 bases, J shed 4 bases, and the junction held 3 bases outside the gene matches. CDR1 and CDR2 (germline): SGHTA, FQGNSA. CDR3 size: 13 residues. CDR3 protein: CASSYNRGTEAFF. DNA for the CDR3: TGTGCCAGCAGCTACAACAGGGGCACTGAAGCTTTCTTT.